This T cell receptor beta chain emerged from a study of blood T cells in healthy people across ages (dated by TCRdb to the mid-2010s). General notes on the study: In model experiments, template switching captured roughly one uniquely barcoded TCR beta cDNA molecule for every two T cells. The study measured age-related changes in TCR beta repertoire diversity using deep sequencing normalized with unique cDNA molecular identifiers. Donors were grouped into four age groups: young (average roughly 15 years), middle-aged (around 39), aged (approximately 58) and long-lived (just over 80). Donors of different ages were randomly distributed across sequencing lanes to avoid experimental bias. For two donors (one aged 18 to 29 and one aged 80 or older), the study analyzed two additional independent replicas of 1 million unique cDNA reads from the same blood draw.

A remark on this clonotype: The antigen this receptor binds is unknown. Within one base of it there is no much larger clone, and no base qualities were kept.

The library was built by means of 5' RACE. TCRdb records Illumina HiSeq 2500 as the sequencer. A second PCR of about 7 to 12 cycles was run with a J-beta primer mix and a sample-barcoded 5' primer. Each TCR beta cDNA molecule received a unique molecular identifier from a template-switch 5' adaptor carrying 12 random nucleotides. Each sample yielded at least 2.5 million CDR3-containing paired-end reads. All of the RNA was converted into first-strand cDNA using the Mint cDNA synthesis kit, with a TRBC-specific oligonucleotide serving as the primer. After uracil-DNA glycosylase treatment, a first 18-cycle PCR used universal primers M1SS and BC2_uni_R on all cDNA. The authors' analysis ran thus. Each sample was normalized by randomly selecting 1 million high-quality reads, each carrying a distinct molecular identifier. Instead of being binned into consensus sequences, reads with shared molecular identifiers were discarded. CDR3 identification, clonotype clustering and error correction used MiTCR with a Q25 quality threshold and the strictest error-elimination algorithm. A nonparametric unseen species model using Euler transformation provided a lower-bound estimate of total TCR beta diversity. TCRdb applied fastp at Q25 and MiXCR to the public reads, then kept only in-frame beta chains. Here each entry gathers all rows of one CDR3 protein and keeps the most common genes and DNA. V and J calls and clone size were set by TCRdb, not the authors. The sample profile shows around 620,000 distinct CDR3 sequences; 27% of them were found once. Roughly 18% of the sample belongs to the ten largest clones.

The donors were roughly 39 Caucasian individuals from Russia, aged 6 to 90 years, who were systemically healthy. About 9.8 milliliters of peripheral blood were drawn from each donor into EDTA-treated Vacutainer tubes. Ficoll-Paque density-gradient centrifugation was used to isolate PBMCs, with at least 6.5 million per sample. Total RNA was extracted from PBMCs with Trizol reagent, with at least 6 micrograms obtained per sample. For every donor, flow cytometry on a PBMC aliquot measured the percentage of naive CD45RAhigh/CD27high T cells. The research as a whole found: Because profiling used bulk unsorted PBMCs, naive and antigen-experienced compartments could not be compared conclusively. As age increased, observed TCR beta diversity per million T cells dropped in a roughly linear way, and a significant reduction was already evident by age about 36. Compared with the aged group, more naive CD4+ T cells, fewer expanded clones and increased TCR diversity were shown by the long-lived group, suggesting age selection. There was a strong correlation between observed TCR beta diversity and the percentage of naive T cells measured by flow cytometry. Estimates of total diversity based on one million sequenced T cells were considered lower bounds and underestimates. Donor CMV infection status was unknown, potentially confounding age-related changes in expanded clonotypes.

The CDR3 has 13 amino acids, counting the end cysteine and phenylalanine. Only the CDR3 portion is preserved as DNA: 39 bases, with reading frame beginning at the first base. Looking up the germline V gene yields CDR1 SQVTM and CDR2 ANQGSEA. The chain is encoded by TRBV29-1 joined to TRBJ2-7; possibly the D gene is TRBD2, per 5 matching bases. The J call may be faulty, since TRBJ2-5 better matches the DNA end. The sequencing input was blood. This TCR came from a woman aged 65 to 85 in good health. Here is the DNA: TGCAGCGTTGCGAGGGAACGGCAAGAGACCCAGTACTTC. Protein translation: CSVARERQETQYF.